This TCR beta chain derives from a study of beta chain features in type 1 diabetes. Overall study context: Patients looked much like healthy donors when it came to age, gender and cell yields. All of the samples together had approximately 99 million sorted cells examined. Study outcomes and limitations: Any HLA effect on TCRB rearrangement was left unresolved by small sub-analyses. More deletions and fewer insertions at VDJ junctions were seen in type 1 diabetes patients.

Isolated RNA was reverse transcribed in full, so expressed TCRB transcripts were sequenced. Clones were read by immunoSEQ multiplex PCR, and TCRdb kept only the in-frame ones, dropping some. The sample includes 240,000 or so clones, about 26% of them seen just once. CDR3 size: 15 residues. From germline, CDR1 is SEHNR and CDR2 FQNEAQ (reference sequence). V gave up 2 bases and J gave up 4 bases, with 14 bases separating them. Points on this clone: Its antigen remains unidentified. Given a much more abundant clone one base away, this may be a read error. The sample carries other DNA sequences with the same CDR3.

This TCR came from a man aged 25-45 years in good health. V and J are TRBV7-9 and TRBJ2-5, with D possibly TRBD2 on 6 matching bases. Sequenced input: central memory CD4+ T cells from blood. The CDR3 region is CASSLSIPGGETQYF. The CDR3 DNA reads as TGTGCCAGCAGCTTATCGATCCCCGGGGGAGAGACCCAGTACTTC.